These 24 T cell receptor beta chains came from one sample sequenced in a study of cytotoxic CD8 clonotypes in ibrutinib-treated CLL. The table came from immunoSEQ multiplex PCR; TCRdb's copy has only in-frame clones and leaves some out. The profile shows roughly 250,000 clones, about three quarters of them singletons. The specimen comprised PBMCs, sampled after 24 months of ibrutinib treatment. Receptors originate from a human donor with chronic lymphocytic leukemia.

This clone was counted once. The chain joins TRBV2 to TRBJ2-7; 10 nucleotides agree with TRBD1. The CDR3 sequence is 12 residues long. CDR1 is SNHLY, CDR2 FYNNEI, per germline. The trim removed 6 bases at V and 6 bases at J, leaving 2 bases unmatched. This chain's CDR3 is CASRWTGGEQYF. The CDR3 DNA follows: TGTGCCAGCAGGTGGACAGGGGGCGAGCAGTACTTC.

This clone turned up a few times. V and J are TRBV5-4 and TRBJ2-7; TRBD1 matches at 7 bases. The CDR3 totals 15 residues. Losses at the gene ends were 4 bases for V and 1 base for J; bases not matched to a gene: 8. The germline gives CDR1 SGHNT, CDR2 YYREEE (reference sequence). CDR3 coding DNA: TGTGCCAGCAGCCCCCGGGACAGCGTATCCTACGAGCAGTACTTC. Translation: CASSPRDSVSYEQYF.

The CDR3 here is CASSFGGSNPDTQYF. The CDR3 DNA reads as TGTGCCAGCAGCTTTGGGGGGTCAAACCCAGATACGCAGTATTTT. V is TRBV7-3 and J is TRBJ2-3; D possibly corresponds to TRBD2 (6 bases). Deletions cut 3 bases from V and 4 bases from J, with 14 bases between. This CDR3 comprises 15 residues. Germline V gives CDR1 SGHTA, CDR2 FQGTGA.

This chain connects TRBV11-2 to TRBJ2-5; 9 nucleotides align to TRBD2. The CDR3 spans 14 residues. CDR1 and CDR2 (germline): SGHAT, FQNNGV. Germline trimming cut 3 bases from V and 3 bases from J; bases unmatched to any gene: 2. The CDR3 sequence: CASSLGGGEETQYF. As DNA, the CDR3 is TGTGCCAGCAGCTTGGGCGGGGGGGAAGAGACCCAGTACTTC.

This clone occurred a few times. The chain uses TRBV5-1 and TRBJ2-1, with 8 bases aligning to TRBD1. CDR1 SGHRS and CDR2 YFSETQ come from the germline V gene. The junction had 8 bases not matched to a gene; V was cut back by 1 base and J by 8 bases. The CDR3 covers 15 residues. In DNA form, the CDR3 reads TGCGCCAGCAGCTTGCGGCAGGGGGCGAGGGATGAGCAGTTCTTC. Translation gives CASSLRQGARDEQFF.

The chain joins TRBV30 to TRBJ2-7; D remains unclear. Germline assignment: CDR1 GTSNPN and CDR2 SVGIG (reference sequence). The CDR3 has 18 residues. Trimming cost V 0 bases and J 2 bases, with 23 bases left between them. The CDR3 sequence: CAWSVFLAAPGPTYEQYF. CDR3 DNA sequence: TGTGCCTGGAGTGTCTTTTTGGCCGCGCCGGGCCCGACCTACGAGCAGTACTTC.

V gene TRBV29-1 combines with J gene TRBJ2-1; D call uncertain. This CDR3 contains 11 residues. The germline V gene encodes CDR1 SQVTM and CDR2 ANQGSEA. The CDR3 bases are TGCGCGAGGCGGACCAAGGATGAGCAGTTCTTC. Protein: CARRTKDEQFF.

The chain has TRBV5-6 and TRBJ2-2; D unclear. The V gene lost 4 bases and the J gene lost 7 bases, with 20 bases spanning the gap. The germline V gene has CDR1 SGHDT and CDR2 YYEEEE. The CDR3 has 16 amino acids. CDR3 residues: CASSTSAVLLVGELFF. The CDR3 coding sequence is TGTGCCAGCAGCACCTCGGCCGTCCTACTGGTCGGGGAGCTGTTTTTT.

The chain links TRBV9 to TRBJ2-1; D tentatively fits TRBD1 or TRBD2 (5 bases each). The CDR3 has 15 amino acids. Germline CDR1 and CDR2: SGDLS and YYNGEE. V was shortened by 0 bases and J by 8 bases, with 15 bases between the two germline ends. The CDR3 DNA is TGTGCCAGCAGCGTAGAGGGGACCAAACCCCATGAGCAGTTCTTC. Translated, it gives CASSVEGTKPHEQFF.

In DNA, the CDR3 is TGTGCCACCACCGACAGGGTGGGCAATCAGCCCCAGCATTTT. This gives the protein CATTDRVGNQPQHF. The chain couples TRBV2 to TRBJ1-5; 7 positions agree with TRBD1. J gave up 2 bases and V 10 bases, and 8 bases lay outside the gene matches. The CDR3 is 14 amino acids. The germline V gene encodes CDR1 SNHLY and CDR2 FYNNEI.

This clone came up a few times. The chain combines TRBV19 with TRBJ2-2; D gene uncertain. Germline values: CDR1 LNHDA, CDR2 SQIVND (reference sequence). The CDR3 covers 12 residues. V was trimmed by 3 bases and J by 2 bases, leaving 1 base between them. In DNA, the CDR3 is TGTGCCAGTAGTATCAACACCGGGGAGCTGTTTTTT. Protein product: CASSINTGELFF.

This sequence joins TRBV15 and TRBJ2-7; D possibly uses TRBD1 or TRBD2 (5 bases each). The CDR3 has 14 amino acids. Germline values: CDR1 LNHNV, CDR2 YYDKDF (reference sequence). Trimming cost V 4 bases and J 3 bases, with 13 bases left between them. The CDR3 DNA is TGTGCCACCAGCACCGGGGACGTCGACTACGAGCAGTACTTC. It specifies CATSTGDVDYEQYF.

CDR3: CASSFKYEQYF. The CDR3 DNA reads TGTGCCAGCAGCTTTAAGTACGAGCAGTACTTC. The chain is built from TRBV5-6 and TRBJ2-7; D is unclear. Deletions cut 2 bases from V and 4 bases from J, with 4 bases between. The CDR3 is made up of 11 amino acids. Germline-derived CDR1 and CDR2 are SGHDT and YYEEEE.

V gene TRBV6-5 combines with J gene TRBJ1-1; D remains unclear. This CDR3 spans 14 amino acids. Germline assignment: CDR1 MNHEY and CDR2 SVGAGI. The ends were cut back, 0 bases at V and 5 bases at J, with 10 bases in the middle. Here the CDR3 reads CASSYSPPSTEAFF. CDR3 bases: TGTGCCAGCAGTTACTCGCCGCCGAGTACTGAAGCTTTCTTT.

V usage is TRBV6-4 and J usage is TRBJ2-2; D gene uncertain. V lost 0 bases, J lost 5 bases, and 10 bases lay in between. The germline V gene encodes CDR1 MRHNA and CDR2 SNTAGT. The CDR3 spans 15 residues. The CDR3 protein is CASSDSSGYTGELFF. In DNA, the CDR3 is TGTGCCAGCAGTGACTCTTCCGGGTATACCGGGGAGCTGTTTTTT.

This clone was counted only a few times. The chain couples TRBV5-4 to TRBJ2-3; D unclear. Per the germline V gene, CDR1 is SGHNT and CDR2 is YYREEE (reference sequence). The V end lost 4 bases, the J end lost 4 bases, and 7 bases lay between the germline ends. The CDR3 has 12 amino acids. In DNA form, the CDR3 reads TGTGCCAGCAGCCGGGCCGCAGATACGCAGTATTTT. Translating it yields CASSRAADTQYF.

The chain carries TRBV7-2 and TRBJ1-2; D ambiguous. Trimming cost V 5 bases and J 4 bases, with 11 bases left between them. This CDR3 is built from 13 residues. Germline CDR1 reads SGHTA; CDR2 reads FQGNSA. In DNA, the CDR3 is TGTGCCAGCAGCCCTAAGAGTGTCTATGGCTACACCTTC. It yields the protein CASSPKSVYGYTF.

J is TRBJ2-5 and V is TRBV5-1, with 7 bases matching TRBD2. The length of the CDR3 is 16 residues. V was pared by 4 bases and J by 2 bases, with 11 bases of the junction left unmatched. Germline V gene lookup returns CDR1 SGHRS and CDR2 YFSETQ. The CDR3 DNA sequence: TGCGCCAGCAGCCTATTGGCTAGCGGAGGACAAGAGACCCAGTACTTC. Its protein is CASSLLASGGQETQYF.

The chain links TRBV27 to TRBJ2-5; 9 positions match TRBD1. V was clipped by 5 bases and J by 2 bases; unmatched bases: 6. Germline CDR1 reads MNHEY; CDR2 reads SMNVEV (reference sequence). This CDR3 contains 15 residues. The CDR3 bases are TGTGCCAGCAGTCCTCTGACAGGGGGGCAAGAGACCCAGTACTTC. It encodes CASSPLTGGQETQYF.

The chain recombines TRBV6-1 with TRBJ1-5, with TRBD1 matching 9 bases. From germline, CDR1 is MNHNS and CDR2 SASEGT. The CDR3 has 15 residues. The V segment lost 0 bases and the J segment 5 bases; nucleotides outside the gene matches: 2. The DNA of the CDR3 is TGTGCCAGCAGTGAAGCGGGACAGGGCTATCAGCCCCAGCATTTT. Translated: CASSEAGQGYQPQHF.

As regards this clone: A junction end diverges from the germline sequence, so it may reflect a read error. This rearrangement joins TRBV10-3 to TRBJ1-1; D ambiguous. Germline V lookup: CDR1 ENHRY, CDR2 SYGVKD. The CDR3 length is 13 residues. As DNA, the CDR3 is TGTGCCATCAGTGAGTTGTCCAACAGTGAAGCTTTCTTT. Its protein product is CAISELSNSEAFF.

The J gene is TRBJ2-3, the V gene TRBV2, with D unclear. The germline V and J ends were trimmed by 3 bases and 3 bases, with 22 bases remaining between them. The CDR3 has 18 residues. Germline V gene lookup returns CDR1 SNHLY and CDR2 FYNNEI. The CDR3, as DNA: TGTGCCAGCAGTGAGTTTATTTCTATATCCACCGAGACAGATACGCAGTATTTT. Protein: CASSEFISISTETDTQYF.

This chain links TRBV2 with TRBJ2-3, with D possibly TRBD1 on 5 matching bases. CDR1 is SNHLY and CDR2 is FYNNEI in the germline V gene. The CDR3 is 12 amino acids. V lost 2 bases, J lost 5 bases, and 5 bases lay in between. CDR3 protein: CASSERGDTQYF. The CDR3 nucleotides read TGTGCCAGCAGTGAAAGGGGAGATACGCAGTATTTT.

This clone was counted only a few times. The CDR3 here is CASSLAFGQPQHF. CDR3 nucleotide sequence: TGTGCCAGCAGCTTAGCATTTGGCCAGCCCCAGCATTTT. The chain has TRBV7-2 and TRBJ1-5; no clear D. The CDR3 totals 13 residues. CDR1 and CDR2 from the germline V gene are SGHTA and FQGNSA. V shed 0 bases and J shed 7 bases, with 7 bases lying between them.